The present T cell receptor (beta chain) was sequenced within a study of T-cell reconstitution after alpha-beta-depleted transplantation in children. Findings and limits, study-wide: From surviving recipient T cells and thymic progenitors came the high day-60 TCRbeta diversity observed in some patients. Alpha-beta T cells about two months after transplant reportedly derived from several hundred expanded graft clones. T-cell numbers and diversity, one year after transplant, stemmed largely from T cells that were newly produced.

Concerning this clonotype: The antigen is unknown.

CDR1 and CDR2 from the germline V gene are LNHNV and YYDKDF (reference sequence). Deletions cut 0 bases from V and 0 bases from J, with 9 bases between. This CDR3 comprises 16 residues. The TCRbeta library incorporated unique molecular identifiers. TCRdb recomputed calls from the PCR reads with MiXCR, one row per CDR3 protein. The sample has about 980,000 distinct CDR3 sequences, roughly 29% seen once. The receptor comes from a boy under two years old who had a stem cell transplant for SCID, so the T cells may come from the graft donor. The V gene is TRBV15, the J gene TRBJ1-3; D unclear. The sequences come from PBMCs, mostly from graft donor cells, collected 360 days after TCRalphabeta/CD19-depleted stem cell transplant. CDR3 in DNA: TGTGCCACCAGCAGAGAATACTCGACCTCTGGAAACACCATATATTTT. Translating gives CATSREYSTSGNTIYF.